This TCR beta chain came from a study of T-cell reconstitution after alpha-beta-depleted transplantation in children. Preparation of the TCRbeta library involved a method that used unique molecular identifiers. Each CDR3 protein is one row after TCRdb ran MiXCR on the PCR reads. Of about 360,000 distinct CDR3 sequences detected, about an eighth appear once; the ten largest clones hold around 4.5%. CDR1 is SQVTM, CDR2 ANQGSEA, per germline. V gave up 4 bases and J gave up 3 bases; unmatched junction bases: 3. This CDR3 has 12 amino acids. The source of this sequence is a human donor who donated a stem cell graft to a child with Fanconi anemia. The specimen comprised PBMCs, sampled from the stem cell graft. J is TRBJ2-7 and V is TRBV29-1, with 7 bases identical to TRBD1. CDR3 nucleotide sequence: TGCAGCGTTGCGGCAGGGGGCTACGAGCAGTACTTC. Translated, it gives CSVAAGGYEQYF.